One and the same sample provided the 30 T cell receptor beta chains below, sequenced in a study of CD8+ T cells in alopecia areata. RNA extraction and reverse transcription yielded cDNA as sequencing template. The table came from immunoSEQ multiplex PCR; TCRdb's copy has only in-frame clones and leaves some out. The sample contains about 110,000 clones, 55% to 75% of which appear only once. Input material: CD8+ T cells sorted from blood. These receptors were collected from a human donor in good health.

The chain employs TRBV15 and TRBJ2-1, with 7 bases lining up with TRBD2. Per germline, CDR1 LNHNV and CDR2 YYDKDF (reference sequence). Trimming removed 0 bases from V and 2 bases from J; junction bases left unmatched: 4. The CDR3 loop spans 16 amino acids. CDR3 region: CATSRDREGTYNEQFF. The CDR3 coding sequence is TGTGCCACCAGCAGAGACAGGGAGGGGACCTACAATGAGCAGTTCTTC.

This clone was seen only once. V gene TRBV30 combines with J gene TRBJ1-4; D uncertain. CDR3 length: 13 amino acids. The germline V and J ends were trimmed by 2 bases and 8 bases, with 12 bases remaining between them. CDR1 is GTSNPN, CDR2 SVGIG, per germline (reference sequence). This chain's CDR3 is CAWSTTRNEKLFF. CDR3 bases: TGTGCCTGGAGTACCACCAGAAACGAAAAACTGTTTTTT. The full variable domain, in which reference TRBV30 and TRBJ1-4 provide the parts outside the CDR3, is SQTIHQWPATLVQPVGSPLSLECTVEGTSNPNLYWYRQAAGRGLQLLFYSVGIGQISSEVPQNLSASRPQDRQFILSSKKLLLSDSGFYLCAWSTTRNEKLFFGSGTQLSVL.

Only a few counts were recorded for this clone. The rearrangement uses TRBV7-9 and TRBJ2-1; the match to TRBD1 covers 7 bases. The CDR3 is made up of 16 amino acids. The trim removed 5 bases at V and 4 bases at J, leaving 11 bases unmatched. Germline lookup yields CDR1 SEHNR and CDR2 FQNEAQ (reference sequence). The CDR3 sequence is CASSQPPRGLYNEQFF. The CDR3 coding sequence is TGTGCCAGCAGCCAGCCCCCAAGGGGGCTTTACAATGAGCAGTTCTTC.

Comment on this clone: The identical CDR3 is also encoded by other nucleotide sequences in the sample. CDR3 DNA sequence: TGTGCCAGCAGCTTGACCACTGAAGCTTTCTTT. This translates into CASSLTTEAFF. The V gene is TRBV5-6, the J gene TRBJ1-1; D call uncertain. CDR3 length: 11 residues. CDR1 and CDR2 from the germline V gene are SGHDT and YYEEEE. Trimming removed 1 base at V and 4 bases at J, with 2 bases between.

V usage is TRBV7-6 and J usage is TRBJ2-5; weak D call: TRBD2 (5 bases). V was clipped by 5 bases and J by 0 bases, with 13 bases between them. Per germline, CDR1 SGHVS and CDR2 FNYEAQ. CDR3 length: 15 residues. The CDR3 here is CASSPTGNYQETQYF. CDR3 nucleotides: TGTGCCAGCAGCCCCACCGGGAACTACCAAGAGACCCAGTACTTC.

This clone has only a few counts. The chain employs TRBV19 and TRBJ2-3; D is undetermined. There are 13 residues in the CDR3. The ends were cut back, 5 bases at V and 6 bases at J, with 12 bases in the middle. Germline-derived CDR1 and CDR2 are LNHDA and SQIVND (reference sequence). This chain's CDR3 is CASSLVLSDTQYF. The CDR3 region has the DNA TGTGCCAGTAGTCTGGTCCTCTCCGATACGCAGTATTTT.

This clone was seen just once. The V and J genes are TRBV30 and TRBJ2-5; weak D call: TRBD2 (6 bases). The CDR3 has 14 amino acids. Germline CDR1 GTSNPN, CDR2 SVGIG (reference sequence). Deletions cut 5 bases from V and 3 bases from J, with 16 bases between. This CDR3 is CAWSRGGWEETQYF. The DNA for the CDR3 is TGTGCCTGGTCTCGTGGGGGGTGGGAAGAGACCCAGTACTTC.

The rearrangement joins TRBV15 to TRBJ2-2; TRBD2 aligns across 11 bases. Trimming cost V 3 bases and J 1 base; bases outside gene matches: 1. The CDR3 sequence is 16 residues long. CDR1 and CDR2 from the germline V gene are LNHNV and YYDKDF (reference sequence). The DNA for the CDR3 is TGTGCCACCAGCAGGACTAGCGGGGTGAACACCGGGGAGCTGTTTTTT. This encodes CATSRTSGVNTGELFF.

The V and J genes are TRBV27 and TRBJ2-5, with TRBD2 matching over 9 bases. The CDR3 extends over 15 amino acids. Germline V gene data show CDR1 as MNHEY and CDR2 as SMNVEV (reference sequence). V trimming: 5 bases; J trimming: 2 bases; junction bases outside the gene matches: 6. The CDR3 region has the DNA TGTGCCAGCAGTCCCCTAGCGGGACGACAAGAGACCCAGTACTTC. Its protein is CASSPLAGRQETQYF.

The genes are TRBV4-3 and TRBJ2-3, with TRBD2 matching over 12 bases. The CDR3 spans 17 residues. J was trimmed by 3 bases and V by 0 bases; bases with no gene match: 4. Germline CDR1 reads LGHNA; CDR2 reads YSLEER. Here the CDR3 reads CASSQDHGLAGTDTQYF. The DNA for the CDR3 is TGCGCCAGCAGCCAAGATCATGGACTAGCGGGGACAGATACGCAGTATTTT.

This clone has only a few counts. CDR3 nucleotide sequence: TGCAGCGTTGTCGGCAGTCCTAACTATGGCTACACCTTC. Amino acid sequence: CSVVGSPNYGYTF. The V call is TRBV29-1, the J call TRBJ1-2; D not certain. This CDR3 is built from 13 residues. Germline CDR1 SQVTM, CDR2 ANQGSEA. V was trimmed by 4 bases and J by 0 bases, leaving 9 bases between them.

J is TRBJ1-4 and V is TRBV9; D not certain. The germline V gene has CDR1 SGDLS and CDR2 YYNGEE. V shed 0 bases and J shed 6 bases, with 15 bases lying between them. The CDR3 length is 16 residues. The CDR3 is CASSVGRWRRDEKLFF. As DNA, the CDR3 is TGTGCCAGCAGCGTAGGACGTTGGAGGAGGGATGAAAAACTGTTTTTT.

The CDR3 DNA is TGTGCCAGCAGTTTTAGAGGGTTACGGACAGATACGCAGTATTTT. Translated: CASSFRGLRTDTQYF. The V call is TRBV28, the J call TRBJ2-3; tentatively, D is TRBD2 (5 bases). Deletions cut 3 bases from V and 3 bases from J, with 13 bases between. Germline V gene lookup returns CDR1 MDHEN and CDR2 SYDVKM. The CDR3 contains 15 residues. The full variable domain, with the rest looked up from reference TRBV28 and TRBJ2-3, is DVKVTQSSRYLVKRTGEKVFLECVQDMDHENMFWYRQDPGLGLRLIYFSYDVKMKEKGDIPEGYSVSREKKERFSLILESASTNQTSMYLCASSFRGLRTDTQYFGPGTRLTVL.

V is TRBV29-1 and J is TRBJ2-1, with TRBD2 identical over 7 bases. This CDR3 is 16 amino acids long. The junction had 10 bases not matched to a gene; V was cut back by 2 bases and J by 3 bases. Germline CDR1 SQVTM, CDR2 ANQGSEA. The CDR3: CSVEPRSGAYYNEQFF. CDR3 sequence (DNA): TGCAGCGTTGAACCACGAAGCGGGGCGTACTACAATGAGCAGTTCTTC.

The chain links TRBV27 to TRBJ1-2; the match to TRBD1 covers 9 bases. Germline CDR1 and CDR2: MNHEY and SMNVEV (reference sequence). The trim removed 3 bases at V and 4 bases at J, leaving 3 bases unmatched. The CDR3 is 14 residues long. The chain's CDR3 is CASSFTGGVYGYTF. CDR3 DNA: TGTGCCAGCAGTTTCACAGGGGGCGTCTATGGCTACACCTTC.

This clone was observed a few times. The rearrangement joins TRBV28 to TRBJ1-2; D is unresolved. The CDR3 loop spans 15 amino acids. CDR1 MDHEN and CDR2 SYDVKM come from the germline V gene. V lost 2 bases and J lost 7, with 17 bases in between. Here the CDR3 DNA reads TGTGCCAGCAGTTTACCGCTCCCCTCATTAAGTGGCTACACCTTC. It specifies CASSLPLPSLSGYTF.

The CDR3 loop reads CASSLDEASYNEQFF. CDR3 in DNA: TGCGCCAGCAGCTTGGACGAGGCCTCGTACAATGAGCAGTTCTTC. This chain connects TRBV5-1 to TRBJ2-1; D gene ambiguous. The CDR3 covers 15 residues. CDR1 is SGHRS, CDR2 YFSETQ, per germline. Trimming left V 0 bases short and J 4 bases short, with 11 bases between. The full variable domain, in which reference TRBV5-1 and TRBJ2-1 provide the parts outside the CDR3, is KAGVTQTPRYLIKTRGQQVTLSCSPISGHRSVSWYQQTPGQGLQFLFEYFSETQRNKGNFPGRFSGRQFSNSRSEMNVSTLELGDSALYLCASSLDEASYNEQFFGPGTRLTVL.

This chain links TRBV13 with TRBJ2-1, with D tentatively TRBD1 (5 bases). Between the trimmed V and J ends, which lost 2 bases and 7 bases, there was a span of 12 bases. Germline V gene sequence: CDR1 PRHDT, CDR2 FYEKMQ (reference sequence). The CDR3 consists of 14 residues. The CDR3 sequence is CASSLSGNLNEQFF. The CDR3 nucleotides read TGTGCCAGCAGCTTATCAGGGAATTTAAATGAGCAGTTCTTC.

The chain combines TRBV6-5 with TRBJ1-2, with D unresolved. Germline V CDR1 and CDR2: MNHEY, SVGAGI. The CDR3 length is 13 residues. Trimming took 5 bases from V and 0 from J, leaving 7 bases between them. The CDR3 spells CASSPLTNYGYTF. The CDR3 nucleotides are TGTGCCAGCAGTCCCTTGACTAACTATGGCTACACCTTC.

J is TRBJ2-7 and V is TRBV5-1; D possibly corresponds to TRBD1 (5 bases). This CDR3 is 13 amino acids long. From germline, CDR1 is SGHRS and CDR2 YFSETQ. The ends were cut back, 1 base at V and 7 bases at J, with 12 bases in the middle. CDR3: CASSLNKGWEQYF. Written as DNA, the CDR3 is TGCGCCAGCAGCTTGAATAAGGGGTGGGAGCAGTACTTC. Full variable domain (remainder filled in from reference TRBV5-1 and TRBJ2-7): KAGVTQTPRYLIKTRGQQVTLSCSPISGHRSVSWYQQTPGQGLQFLFEYFSETQRNKGNFPGRFSGRQFSNSRSEMNVSTLELGDSALYLCASSLNKGWEQYFGPGTRLTVT.

This clone was observed a handful of times. V is TRBV2 and J is TRBJ2-5; D remains ambiguous. V lost 4 bases and J 5 bases, leaving 11 bases between the germline ends. Looked up from germline, CDR1 is SNHLY and CDR2 is FYNNEI. There are 13 residues in the CDR3. The CDR3, as DNA: TGTGCCAGCAGTGGGGCGACTGCTGAGACCCAGTACTTC. Protein sequence: CASSGATAETQYF.

This sequence joins TRBV7-8 and TRBJ2-3; 10 nucleotides match TRBD1. Per germline, CDR1 SGHVS and CDR2 FQNEAQ. The CDR3 loop spans 15 amino acids. The V segment lost 1 base and the J segment 5 bases; nucleotides outside the gene matches: 3. Here the CDR3 reads CASSLEGQGLDTQYF. For the CDR3, the DNA is TGTGCCAGCAGCTTAGAGGGACAGGGGCTAGATACGCAGTATTTT.

The genes are TRBV6-5 and TRBJ2-7; D is unclear. This CDR3 region has 14 residues. Trimming stripped 9 bases from V and 4 bases from J, with 19 bases between. CDR1 and CDR2 from the germline V gene are MNHEY and SVGAGI. DNA of the CDR3: TGTGCCAGTCCTCCGGGCAGGCACCTATACGAGCAGTACTTC. It yields the protein CASPPGRHLYEQYF.

The V and J genes are TRBV13 and TRBJ2-3, with D possibly being TRBD1 or TRBD2 (6 bases each). The CDR3 extends over 16 amino acids. Germline V CDR1 and CDR2: PRHDT, FYEKMQ (reference sequence). Trimming stripped 1 base from V and 0 bases from J, with 11 bases between. CDR3 loop: CASSLDTGASTDTQYF. The CDR3 nucleotides are TGTGCCAGCAGCTTAGATACGGGGGCCAGCACAGATACGCAGTATTTT.

There are a few counts of this clone. The chain links TRBV27 to TRBJ1-5, with D perhaps matching TRBD1 (5 bases). The CDR3 has 15 amino acids. Trimming removed 4 bases at V and 4 bases at J, with 14 bases between. CDR1 is MNHEY and CDR2 is SMNVEV in the germline V gene (reference sequence). The chain's CDR3 is CASSSTGTLNQPQHF. The CDR3 nucleotides are TGTGCCAGCAGTTCGACCGGGACGCTGAATCAGCCCCAGCATTTT.

This clone showed up just a few times. This rearrangement joins TRBV7-9 to TRBJ2-5; the D gene is possibly TRBD2 (7 bases). Germline V gives CDR1 SEHNR, CDR2 FQNEAQ (reference sequence). V was clipped by 7 bases and J by 4 bases, with 28 bases between them. This CDR3 has 18 amino acids. The CDR3 DNA is TGTGCCAGCACCCCTCCCGTCCGGTCGAGGGGGGGGTTAGAGACCCAGTACTTC. This encodes CASTPPVRSRGGLETQYF.

The chain uses TRBV28 and TRBJ1-6; perhaps TRBD1 as D (6 bases). There are 14 residues in the CDR3. The V end was cut by 3 bases, the J end by 10 bases, with 13 bases between. The germline CDR1 and CDR2 sequences are MDHEN and SYDVKM. The CDR3 DNA reads TGTGCCAGCAGTTTTCAACAGGGACCCTCACCCCTCCACTTT. Its protein product is CASSFQQGPSPLHF. The full variable domain, in which reference TRBV28 and TRBJ1-6 provide the parts outside the CDR3, is DVKVTQSSRYLVKRTGEKVFLECVQDMDHENMFWYRQDPGLGLRLIYFSYDVKMKEKGDIPEGYSVSREKKERFSLILESASTNQTSMYLCASSFQQGPSPLHFGNGTRLTVT.

This chain joins TRBV7-8 and TRBJ2-7; D might be TRBD1 or TRBD2, each matching 6 bases. Trimming cost V 5 bases and J 2 bases, with 13 bases left between them. The CDR3 is 14 amino acids. From germline, CDR1 is SGHVS and CDR2 FQNEAQ. CDR3 DNA sequence: TGTGCCAGCAGCGCCCGAGGGGGGACCTACGAGCAGTACTTC. Residues: CASSARGGTYEQYF. Supplemented by reference TRBV7-8 and TRBJ2-7, the full variable domain reads GAGVSQSPRYKVAKRGQDVALRCDPISGHVSLFWYQQALGQGPEFLTYFQNEAQLDKSGLPSDRFFAERPEGSVSTLKIQRTQQEDSAVYLCASSARGGTYEQYFGPGTRLTVT.

The genes are TRBV27 and TRBJ2-3; 9 bases match TRBD1. CDR1 and CDR2 from the germline V gene are MNHEY and SMNVEV (reference sequence). The CDR3 spans 21 residues. V dropped 1 base and J dropped 0; count of bases not matched to a gene: 17. The CDR3 is CASSLLELFGTGSTSTDTQYF. DNA for the CDR3: TGTGCCAGCAGTTTATTGGAACTTTTCGGGACAGGGTCTACTAGCACAGATACGCAGTATTTT.

The J gene is TRBJ1-1, the V gene TRBV7-9; TRBD1 matches 8 bases. CDR1 is SEHNR and CDR2 is FQNEAQ in the germline V gene (reference sequence). This CDR3 contains 15 residues. The V gene end was trimmed by 4 bases and the J gene end by 5 bases; junction bases not matched to a gene: 9. In DNA form, the CDR3 reads TGTGCCAGCAGCTCCATGGACAGGGAGGGGACTGAAGCTTTCTTT. Protein sequence: CASSSMDREGTEAFF.